This passage covers 4 T cell receptor beta chains from one sample sequenced in a study of long-term antiretroviral therapy in people with HIV. Samples were assayed with immunoSEQ v3.0 at survey level. Data came from immunoSEQ multiplex PCR; TCRdb stores just in-frame clones and leaves some out. The data contain about 25,000 clones, 76% of them singletons. Here the sequenced sample was unsorted PBMCs, taken 0.5 years after starting antiretroviral therapy. The source is a woman aged 40 to 50 with HIV.

This clone came up once. The J gene is TRBJ2-1, the V gene TRBV7-3, with 10 bases aligning to TRBD1. In germline, CDR1 is SGHTA, CDR2 FQGTGA. The CDR3 spans 15 residues. With 3 bases clipped from V and 7 bases from J, the junction kept 6 bases outside the gene matches. CDR3 sequence reads: CASSLRQGAENEQFF. DNA of the CDR3: TGTGCCAGCAGCTTGAGACAGGGGGCTGAGAATGAGCAGTTCTTC.

The V gene is TRBV10-3, the J gene TRBJ2-3; 7 nucleotides match TRBD2. Trimming at V came to 10 bases and at J to 2 bases, leaving 12 bases not matched to a gene. Germline CDR1 ENHRY, CDR2 SYGVKD. The CDR3 length is 15 residues. The CDR3 sequence: CATVRDLADTDTQYF. The CDR3, as DNA: TGTGCCACCGTCCGAGATCTAGCGGACACAGATACGCAGTATTTT.

The gene calls are TRBV5-5 and TRBJ1-5, with D possibly TRBD1 on 6 matching bases. The germline gives CDR1 SGHKS, CDR2 YYEKEE (reference sequence). The CDR3 has 17 amino acids. Trimming took off 4 bases at V and 7 bases at J, with 24 bases between the two ends. The CDR3 protein is CASSGYLNRGAGQPQHF. For the CDR3, the DNA is TGTGCCAGCAGCGGATACCTAAATCGGGGGGCTGGGCAGCCCCAGCATTTT.

The gene calls are TRBV6-5 and TRBJ1-2; D is unclear. Trimming left V 6 bases short and J 2 bases short, with 13 bases between. The CDR3 is 14 amino acids. Germline V gene data show CDR1 as MNHEY and CDR2 as SVGAGI. This CDR3 reads CASRLGGQNYGYTF. CDR3 bases: TGTGCCAGCAGACTTGGCGGGCAGAACTATGGCTACACCTTC.